This TCR beta chain is drawn from a study of blood T cells in healthy people across ages. General study results and limits: Aged donors had fewer naive CD4+ cells and lower diversity than long-lived donors. Among T cells, TCR beta diversity per million cells dropped roughly linearly as age rose.

The authors isolated at least 6.5 million PBMCs per sample. CDR1 and CDR2 (germline): MGHDK, SYGVNS. This CDR3 is built from 14 residues. V lost 8 bases to trimming and J lost 4 bases; unmatched junction nucleotides: 4. Primed by a sample-barcoded 5' primer and a J-beta primer mix, a second PCR proceeded for 7 to 11 cycles. TCRdb passed the 5' RACE reads through MiXCR, listing each CDR3 protein once. In the table there are about 570,000 distinct CDR3 sequences, about 25% of which are singletons. In the case of this clonotype: Its target is unknown.

These data also featured in a second study, about T cells of mothers and their children. As reported in that work: Slightly, though not significantly, more overlap was seen in related than in unrelated mother-child pairs.

The sequence came from a boy younger than 10 in good health. Sequencing was carried out using blood. This sequence joins TRBV25-1 and TRBJ2-2; 10 nucleotides align to TRBD2. The CDR3 coding sequence is TGTGCCAGCGGACTAGCGGCCGCCACCGGGGAGCTGTTTTTT. This encodes CASGLAAATGELFF.